This T cell receptor beta chain was found in a study of CD8+ T cells in alopecia areata. Sequencing used cDNA as its template, made by extracting RNA and reverse transcribing it. The protocol was immunoSEQ multiplex PCR, while the TCRdb copy is restricted to in-frame clones and leaves out a portion. The sample carries roughly 120,000 clones, 35% to 45% recorded once. The sample taken for sequencing was CD4+ T cells sorted from blood. The TCR sequence derives from a human donor with alopecia areata.

DNA of the CDR3: TGTGCCTGGACCCTAGGGCTAGCGGGAGGCAATGAGCAGTTCTTC. Its translation is CAWTLGLAGGNEQFF. The gene calls are TRBV30 and TRBJ2-1, with TRBD2 identical over 11 bases. V trimming: 4 bases; J trimming: 6 bases; junction bases outside the gene matches: 8. Germline V lookup: CDR1 GTSNPN, CDR2 SVGIG (reference sequence). This CDR3 spans 15 amino acids.